This entry is about one TCR beta chain. The target antigen is unknown. The junction departs from germline at one end; a sequencing error may be responsible. Sample-barcoded 5' priming and a J-beta primer mix drove a second PCR of 7 to 11 cycles. Every cDNA molecule carried a tag from a template-switch adaptor bearing 12 random nucleotides. TCRdb recomputed calls from the 5' RACE reads with MiXCR, one row per CDR3 protein. The table lists 2 million or so distinct CDR3 sequences, 49% of them singletons. This CDR3 spans 12 amino acids. Germline-derived CDR1 and CDR2 are DFQATT and SNEGSKA (reference sequence). These data belong to a study of blood T cells in healthy people across ages. Study-level results: Observed TCR beta diversity showed a strong correlation with the percentage of naive T cells as measured by flow cytometry. It was the long-lived donors that had more naive CD4+ cells and higher diversity than aged donors.

Sequencing was done on a sample of blood. This chain connects TRBV20-1 to TRBJ2-3, with 7 bases that match TRBD1. This TCR derives from a woman in her 40s in good health. In DNA, the CDR3 is TGCAGTGCAAGGGACAGCACAGGTACGCAGTATTTT. As protein: CSARDSTGTQYF.